The 21 T cell receptor beta chains given below trace back to one sample, sequenced in a study of T-cell reconstitution after alpha-beta-depleted transplantation in children. Preparation of the TCRbeta library involved a method that used unique molecular identifiers. Each CDR3 protein gets one entry after TCRdb re-called the PCR reads with MiXCR. The sample lists some 590,000 distinct CDR3 sequences, over 9.5% seen once, with 4% to 5% in the top ten. The specimen comprised PBMCs from the stem cell graft donor, sampled from the stem cell graft. Receptors originate from a human donor who donated a stem cell graft to a child with acute myeloid leukemia.

In this sample, this clonotype turned up a few times. The J gene is TRBJ1-1, the V gene TRBV28; D is perhaps TRBD1 (6 bases). Germline CDR1 and CDR2: MDHEN and SYDVKM. The CDR3 has 14 residues. Deletions cut 8 bases from V and 1 base from J, with 14 bases between. CDR3 nucleotide sequence: TGTGCCAGCCGATTTACAGGGTGGAACACTGAAGCTTTCTTT. Its translation: CASRFTGWNTEAFF.

The sample holds many counts of this clonotype. The chain joins TRBV15 to TRBJ1-4; D remains unclear. The V end lost 6 bases, the J end lost 8 bases, and 16 bases lay between the germline ends. Germline V gene data show CDR1 as LNHNV and CDR2 as YYDKDF (reference sequence). The CDR3 spans 14 residues. CDR3 protein: CATSDIMLREKLFF. In DNA form, the CDR3 reads TGTGCCACCAGTGACATAATGTTGCGGGAAAAACTGTTTTTT.

The rearrangement joins TRBV20-1 to TRBJ1-1; a possible D gene is TRBD1 (5 bases). With 0 bases removed from V and 2 bases from J, the gap between germline ends came to 13 bases. The germline V gene encodes CDR1 DFQATT and CDR2 SNEGSKA (reference sequence). The CDR3 is 15 amino acids. The CDR3 DNA reads as TGCAGTGCTAGAGATATAAGGGGAAGCAACACTGAAGCTTTCTTT. Translating it yields CSARDIRGSNTEAFF.

This clonotype was recorded many times. The chain recombines TRBV20-1 with TRBJ1-2; D gene unclear. Germline loops: CDR1 DFQATT, CDR2 SNEGSKA (reference sequence). The CDR3 is 13 residues long. V was trimmed by 5 bases and J by 0 bases, leaving 10 bases between them. The DNA of the CDR3 is TGCAGTGCTTTCAGGAAGGCTAACTATGGCTACACCTTC. It yields the protein CSAFRKANYGYTF.

Ten or more counts support this clonotype. The chain has TRBV10-3 and TRBJ2-7; D unclear. This CDR3 has 13 amino acids. CDR1 and CDR2 (germline): ENHRY, SYGVKD. V was shortened by 0 bases and J by 4 bases, with 7 bases between the two germline ends. The CDR3, as DNA: TGTGCCATCAGTGAGTCGGGGAAATACGAGCAGTACTTC. This gives the protein CAISESGKYEQYF.

This clonotype was seen ten or more times. V usage is TRBV10-3 and J usage is TRBJ1-3; D unresolved. The CDR3 length is 13 residues. Germline-derived CDR1 and CDR2 are ENHRY and SYGVKD. The V gene lost 8 bases and the J gene lost 0 bases, with 8 bases spanning the gap. In DNA form, the CDR3 reads TGTGCCATCGCGGATAACTCTGGAAACACCATATATTTT. Translating it yields CAIADNSGNTIYF.

V is TRBV7-6 and J is TRBJ2-5, with 8 bases identical to TRBD2. CDR1 is SGHVS and CDR2 is FNYEAQ in the germline V gene. V lost 3 bases to trimming and J lost 5 bases; unmatched junction nucleotides: 8. This CDR3 is 15 amino acids long. Written as DNA, the CDR3 is TGTGCCAGCAGCTTTGCAGCGGGAGTCAGGGAGACCCAGTACTTC. The encoded protein is CASSFAAGVRETQYF.

In this sample, this clonotype turned up many times. The gene calls are TRBV12-3 or TRBV12-4 and TRBJ1-1; perhaps TRBD1 as D (6 bases). This CDR3 comprises 12 residues. V lost 5 bases and J lost 8, with 12 bases in between. CDR3 region: CASSPQDSEAFF. The CDR3 DNA reads TGTGCCAGCAGTCCCCAGGACAGCGAAGCTTTCTTT.

This clonotype was detected a few times. The chain carries TRBV11-2 and TRBJ2-5, with unresolved D. V was pared by 4 bases and J by 2 bases, with 14 bases between. Germline values: CDR1 SGHAT, CDR2 FQNNGV. The CDR3 consists of 15 residues. This CDR3 reads CASSSALEFQETQYF. DNA of the CDR3: TGTGCCAGCAGCTCAGCACTGGAGTTTCAAGAGACCCAGTACTTC.

For the CDR3, the DNA is TGTGCCAGCAGCTTGCAAGAGGGAGGCACCATATATTTT. The encoded protein is CASSLQEGGTIYF. The chain uses TRBV7-9 and TRBJ1-3, with D unresolved. In germline, CDR1 is SEHNR, CDR2 FQNEAQ (reference sequence). The CDR3 totals 13 residues. Trimming shortened V by 3 bases and J by 9 bases, and 12 bases separated the two germline ends.

The chain employs TRBV12-3 or TRBV12-4 and TRBJ2-3, with D possibly being TRBD2 (6 bases). This CDR3 has 11 amino acids. V was cut by 10 bases and J by 6 bases, with 11 bases left in between. For the CDR3, the DNA is TGTGCCACCATCCGGGGGGATACGCAGTATTTT. This sequence encodes CATIRGDTQYF.

This clonotype showed up many times. The rearrangement joins TRBV5-1 to TRBJ2-7; no clear D gene. Germline CDR1 SGHRS, CDR2 YFSETQ. V lost 4 bases, J lost 3 bases, and 11 bases lay in between. This CDR3 has 13 residues. In nucleotides, the CDR3 is TGCGCCAGCAGCGTAGAACCTTTCTACGAGCAGTACTTC. Translating gives CASSVEPFYEQYF.

This chain joins TRBV4-3 and TRBJ2-1; possibly TRBD1 for D (5 bases). With 2 bases removed from V and 11 bases from J, the gap between germline ends came to 13 bases. The V gene's germline CDR1 is LGHNA and CDR2 YSLEER. The CDR3 extends over 13 amino acids. DNA for the CDR3: TGCGCCAGCAGCCAAACTTCAGGGCAGAAGCAGTTCTTC. This sequence encodes CASSQTSGQKQFF.

The J gene is TRBJ2-7, the V gene TRBV15; 9 bases align to TRBD2. The junction had 7 bases not matched to a gene; V was cut back by 0 bases and J by 1 base. In germline, CDR1 is LNHNV, CDR2 YYDKDF (reference sequence). The CDR3 has 17 residues. The CDR3 sequence is CATSRDLRTSASYEQYF. The CDR3 nucleotides are TGTGCCACCAGCAGAGACCTTCGGACTAGCGCATCCTACGAGCAGTACTTC.

This clonotype was found a few times. V is TRBV6-6 and J is TRBJ2-1, with a possible D match to TRBD2 (6 bases). The V gene lost 7 bases and the J gene lost 8 bases, with 15 bases spanning the gap. This CDR3 is built from 13 residues. Germline CDR1 MNHNY, CDR2 SVGAGI (reference sequence). The CDR3 sequence: CASKKGGVDEQFF. The CDR3 nucleotides read TGTGCCAGCAAAAAAGGAGGGGTAGATGAGCAGTTCTTC.

The rearrangement uses TRBV20-1 and TRBJ1-2, with TRBD1 as a possible D gene (5 bases). Trimming shortened V by 5 bases and J by 4 bases, and 14 bases separated the two germline ends. There are 13 residues in the CDR3. Germline CDR1 and CDR2: DFQATT and SNEGSKA (reference sequence). CDR3 DNA sequence: TGCAGTGCTCAGCCTCAGGGAATCTATGGCTACACCTTC. This translates into CSAQPQGIYGYTF.

This clonotype was picked up a small number of times. A junction end diverges from the germline sequence, so it may reflect a read error. This chain connects TRBV7-2 to TRBJ2-7, with D possibly TRBD2 on 6 matching bases. Germline V gene data show CDR1 as SGHTA and CDR2 as FQGNSA. The CDR3 extends over 11 amino acids. The CDR3 region has the DNA TGTGCCAGCAGCTTCCGGGACTTGTTGGCCTTC. Translated: CASSFRDLLAF.

J is TRBJ2-7 and V is TRBV15, with 10 bases matching TRBD1. V lost 3 bases and J lost 4; bases outside the gene matches: 9. Germline loops: CDR1 LNHNV, CDR2 YYDKDF (reference sequence). The CDR3 spans 16 residues. For the CDR3, the DNA is TGTGCCACCAGCAGGGCCCTTACGGGACAGGGGTACGAGCAGTACTTC. Its translation is CATSRALTGQGYEQYF. Variable domain in full (rest from reference TRBV15 and TRBJ2-7): DAMVIQNPRYQVTQFGKPVTLSCSQTLNHNVMYWYQQKSSQAPKLLFHYYDKDFNNEADTPDNFQSRRPNTSFCFLDIRSPGLGDTAMYLCATSRALTGQGYEQYFGPGTRLTVT.

This clonotype was observed a handful of times. The rearrangement uses TRBV7-3 and TRBJ2-1; D is possibly TRBD1 or TRBD2 (6 bases each). V lost 6 bases to trimming and J lost 10 bases, with 16 bases between them. Germline V gene sequence: CDR1 SGHTA, CDR2 FQGTGA. The CDR3 consists of 13 residues. The CDR3 here is CASSPNGGREQFF. The CDR3 DNA sequence: TGTGCCAGCAGTCCCAACGGGGGCAGGGAGCAGTTCTTC.

This clonotype came up a few times. The chain has TRBV18 and TRBJ2-7, with D unresolved. CDR3 length: 14 residues. The germline gives CDR1 KGHSH, CDR2 LQKENI. V was cut by 5 bases and J by 3 bases, with 14 bases left in between. The CDR3 protein is CASSAGRRSYEQYF. CDR3 bases: TGTGCCAGCTCAGCCGGACGACGTAGCTACGAGCAGTACTTC. Drawing the rest from reference TRBV18 and TRBJ2-7, the complete variable domain is NAGVMQNPRHLVRRRGQEARLRCSPMKGHSHVYWYRQLPEEGLKFMVYLQKENIIDESGMPKERFSAEFPKEGPSILRIQQVVRGDSAAYFCASSAGRRSYEQYFGPGTRLTVT.

The rearrangement joins TRBV9 to TRBJ2-7, with a possible D match to TRBD1 (6 bases). With 4 bases removed from V and 5 bases from J, the gap between germline ends came to 16 bases. CDR1 and CDR2 (germline): SGDLS, YYNGEE. The CDR3 loop spans 14 amino acids. The CDR3 DNA follows: TGTGCCAGCAGCACCTTACAGGGTACCCACGAGCAGTACTTC. The encoded protein is CASSTLQGTHEQYF. Combining the CDR3 with reference TRBV9 and TRBJ2-7 gives the whole variable domain DSGVTQTPKHLITATGQRVTLRCSPRSGDLSVYWYQQSLDQGLQFLIQYYNGEERAKGNILERFSAQQFPDLHSELNLSSLELGDSALYFCASSTLQGTHEQYFGPGTRLTVT.